These T cell receptor beta chains were read from a single sample in a study of T cell responses to AZD1222 COVID-19 vaccine. Only in-frame clones appear in the TCRdb table, and some are missing; sequencing was by immunoSEQ multiplex PCR. This sample yields 90,000 to 120,000 clones, of which roughly 87% are seen a single time; 3.5% to 4.5% belongs to the top ten. The starting material was peripheral blood, obtained on day 0 of AZD1222 vaccination. These receptors all come from an adult in good health. CDR3s include the opening cysteine and the closing phenylalanine or tryptophan. D genes are given only for firm matches. Only some rows state a clone size, as once, few, many or a class for expanded clones.

d_gene,v_gene,abundance,j_gene,CDR3nt,CDR3aa
-,TRBV7-8,-,TRBJ1-5,TGTGCCAGCAGCTTCGTCATTGGATTGGGCAATCAGCCCCAGCATTTT,CASSFVIGLGNQPQHF
-,TRBV6-5,-,TRBJ1-2,TGTGCCAGCAGTTACGGGGGGTATGGCTACACCTTC,CASSYGGYGYTF
TRBD1,TRBV5-6,-,TRBJ2-5,TGTGCCAGCAGCCCGGAGGGACAGGGAAGTTCGTCCGTGGAGACCCAGTACTTC,CASSPEGQGSSSVETQYF
TRBD2,TRBV5-1,-,TRBJ2-7,TGCGCCAGCAGCTTGTGGGAAGCGACTAGCGGGAGAAGCTACGAGCAGTACTTC,CASSLWEATSGRSYEQYF
TRBD2,TRBV9,-,TRBJ2-2,TGTGCCAGCAGCCCATCAGCGGGGGGGTCGGGCACCGGGGAGCTGTTTTTT,CASSPSAGGSGTGELFF
TRBD1,TRBV6-5,-,TRBJ2-7,TGTGCCAGCAGCCCGCGGACAGGGTCCTACGAGCAGTACTTC,CASSPRTGSYEQYF
-,TRBV6-4,-,TRBJ2-1,TGTGCCAGCAGCCAGGGATTTTTCAATGAGCAGTTCTTC,CASSQGFFNEQFF
-,TRBV6-5,few,TRBJ1-1,TGTGCCAGCGTACGGGGGTTCGGGGGCGCCCCTGAAGCTTTCTTT,CASVRGFGGAPEAFF
TRBD2,TRBV11-2,-,TRBJ2-3,TGTGCCAGCAGCTTAAATGGTGGGACTAGCGGGATGCATACGCAGTATTTT,CASSLNGGTSGMHTQYF
-,TRBV29-1,-,TRBJ2-1,TGCAGCGTACCGGGAGCGCGAGTTGATGAGCAGTTCTTC,CSVPGARVDEQFF
-,TRBV30,-,TRBJ2-5,TGTGCCTGGAGTGTACTTGGGCGTAAAGAGACCCAGTACTTC,CAWSVLGRKETQYF
-,TRBV3-1/TRBV3-2,-,TRBJ2-1,TGTGCCAGCAGCCTTGAGGGGGTTGGCAATGAGCAGTTCTTC,CASSLEGVGNEQFF
-,TRBV2,-,TRBJ1-2,TGTGCCAGCCCTGGGGGCGGGTATGGCTACACCTTC,CASPGGGYGYTF
TRBD1,TRBV3-1/TRBV3-2,-,TRBJ2-7,TGTGCCAGCAGCCTACTAATTTCCGGGACAGCTAACTCCTACGAGCAGTACTTC,CASSLLISGTANSYEQYF
-,TRBV6-5,-,TRBJ1-4,TGTGCCAGCAGTACTTCAGCCTTAATGAGCGGAAAACTGTTTTTT,CASSTSALMSGKLFF
TRBD2,TRBV11-2,-,TRBJ2-1,TGTGCCAGCAGCTTAGGGGGGGTAGCGGGCAGCTCCTACAATGAGCAGTTCTTC,CASSLGGVAGSSYNEQFF